This TCR beta chain appears in the sequencing data of a study of cytomegalovirus exposure and HLA in healthy donors. Germline V gene data show CDR1 as LNHDA and CDR2 as SQIVND (reference sequence). CDR3 length equals 17 residues. V lost 4 bases and J lost 1; bases outside the gene matches: 4. About this clone: The antigen remains undetermined.

PCR amplification relied on 60 Vbeta primers (plus 13 Jbeta primers). Sequenced by immunoSEQ multiplex PCR; TCRdb stores in-frame clones only, minus some. The table lists about 190,000 clones, approximately 79% of them singletons. Study-level results: For most TCR sequences rarity was the rule, although some public TCRs occurred in many donors. Most subjects had HLA-A and HLA-B alleles reportedly predicted accurately by TCR beta sequences.

The sequence was collected from a woman between 18 and 30 years old in good health and CMV-seronegative. Sequences were obtained from PBMCs. The chain carries TRBV19 and TRBJ2-3, with 14 bases that match TRBD2. The CDR3 DNA sequence: TGTGCCAGTAGTACCGGACTAGCGGGAGGCGGCACAGATACGCAGTATTTT. It is translated as CASSTGLAGGGTDTQYF.